A single sample gave rise to the 17 T cell receptor beta chains below, sequenced in a study of T cell responses to AZD1222 COVID-19 vaccine. Method: immunoSEQ multiplex PCR; TCRdb's copy keeps in-frame clones and lacks some. The sample shows under 200,000 clones, roughly 86% of them seen only once. The source was peripheral blood, collected on day 0 of AZD1222 vaccination. These receptors were taken from an adult in good health.

Only a few counts were recorded for this clone. The chain links TRBV9 to TRBJ2-1, with TRBD1 matching over 10 bases. CDR3 length: 16 amino acids. Germline CDR1 reads SGDLS; CDR2 reads YYNGEE. The trim removed 4 bases at V and 6 bases at J, leaving 10 bases unmatched. Here the CDR3 DNA reads TGTGCCAGCAGCTCTGCCTCGGGACAGGGGTTCAATGAGCAGTTCTTC. Amino acids: CASSSASGQGFNEQFF. Full variable domain (remainder filled in from reference TRBV9 and TRBJ2-1): DSGVTQTPKHLITATGQRVTLRCSPRSGDLSVYWYQQSLDQGLQFLIQYYNGEERAKGNILERFSAQQFPDLHSELNLSSLELGDSALYFCASSSASGQGFNEQFFGPGTRLTVL.

V and J are TRBV6-5 and TRBJ1-6; the D is unclear. Trimming stripped 6 bases from V and 7 bases from J, with 16 bases between. Germline CDR1 reads MNHEY; CDR2 reads SVGAGI. The CDR3 has 15 amino acids. The CDR3 here is CASRADLKANSPLHF. DNA of the CDR3: TGTGCCAGCAGGGCGGACCTTAAAGCCAATTCACCCCTCCACTTT.

V gene TRBV6-6 combines with J gene TRBJ2-3; TRBD2 matches at 8 bases. V trimming: 5 bases; J trimming: 2 bases; junction bases outside the gene matches: 12. The CDR3 has 17 amino acids. Germline lookup yields CDR1 MNHNY and CDR2 SVGAGI (reference sequence). Written as DNA, the CDR3 is TGTGCCAGCAGTCCCCCCTCGGGCGGGGGGTACACAGATACGCAGTATTTT. It specifies CASSPPSGGGYTDTQYF.

The CDR3 loop reads CASSTRLAGVPDTQYF. The CDR3 coding sequence is TGTGCCAGTAGTACCAGACTAGCGGGAGTTCCAGATACGCAGTATTTT. The gene calls are TRBV19 and TRBJ2-3, with TRBD2 matching over 12 bases. The germline V gene encodes CDR1 LNHDA and CDR2 SQIVND (reference sequence). There are 16 residues in the CDR3. The V segment lost 4 bases and the J segment 4 bases; nucleotides outside the gene matches: 6.

This clone was recorded a few times. The CDR3 DNA reads TGTGCCAGCAGCTTGGGGCCGGATGAAAAACTGTTTTTT. It encodes CASSLGPDEKLFF. The chain uses TRBV11-2 and TRBJ1-4, with TRBD1 as a possible D gene (5 bases). Germline V CDR1 and CDR2: SGHAT, FQNNGV. Trimming removed 3 bases from V and 6 bases from J, with 8 bases in between. The CDR3 sequence is 13 residues long.

V gene TRBV10-3 combines with J gene TRBJ1-2, with D hard to call. Germline V CDR1 and CDR2: ENHRY, SYGVKD. There are 14 residues in the CDR3. With 8 bases removed from V and 3 bases from J, the gap between germline ends came to 16 bases. The CDR3 DNA is TGTGCCATCGGAAAAAGGGAGGAAGACTATGGCTACACCTTC. Amino acids: CAIGKREEDYGYTF.

The chain is built from TRBV7-9 and TRBJ1-2, with D tentatively TRBD1 (5 bases). Germline values: CDR1 SEHNR, CDR2 FQNEAQ (reference sequence). The V and J ends lost 0 bases and 6 bases respectively, with 11 bases between them. The CDR3 has 14 amino acids. In DNA, the CDR3 is TGTGCCAGCAGCTTAGCCGGGGCCAGGGATGGCTACACCTTC. Protein product: CASSLAGARDGYTF.

This clone was observed once. This rearrangement joins TRBV19 to TRBJ2-1; 9 nucleotides line up with TRBD1. This CDR3 comprises 15 residues. The J segment lost 2 bases and the V segment lost 3 bases, leaving 2 bases of the junction unmatched. Germline V lookup: CDR1 LNHDA, CDR2 SQIVND (reference sequence). The CDR3 nucleotides are TGTGCCAGTAGTATTACAGGGGGCCCCTACAATGAGCAGTTCTTC. Translation: CASSITGGPYNEQFF.

J is TRBJ1-1 and V is TRBV29-1; D is possibly TRBD1 (6 bases). Germline V gene data show CDR1 as SQVTM and CDR2 as ANQGSEA. The V end was cut by 7 bases, the J end by 8 bases, with 23 bases between. CDR3 length: 14 amino acids. This CDR3 reads CSAPWLGLQGEAFF. The CDR3 coding sequence is TGCAGCGCCCCATGGTTGGGATTACAGGGCGAAGCTTTCTTT.

This chain links TRBV20-1 with TRBJ2-1; D call uncertain. Trimming removed 1 base from V and 9 bases from J, with 4 bases in between. This CDR3 is built from 10 residues. Germline V lookup: CDR1 DFQATT, CDR2 SNEGSKA (reference sequence). The CDR3 protein is CSARAVEQFF. The CDR3 bases are TGCAGTGCTAGAGCCGTTGAGCAGTTCTTC.

The V and J genes are TRBV10-3 and TRBJ2-7, with 8 bases lining up with TRBD1. Germline assignment: CDR1 ENHRY and CDR2 SYGVKD. This CDR3 is 13 amino acids long. The junction had 6 bases not matched to a gene; V was cut back by 7 bases and J by 4 bases. CDR3 nucleotide sequence: TGTGCCATCAACACAGGGGGATCGTACGAGCAGTACTTC. Amino acid sequence: CAINTGGSYEQYF.

V is TRBV3-1 (or the pseudogene TRBV3-2) and J is TRBJ2-7; 9 positions agree with TRBD1. The CDR3 consists of 17 residues. J lost 5 bases, V lost 0 bases, and 11 bases had no gene match. Germline assignment: CDR1 LGHDT and CDR2 YNNKEL (reference sequence). Here the CDR3 DNA reads TGTGCCAGCAGCCAAGACCCCCGACAGGGGGATTGGCACGAGCAGTACTTC. Protein sequence: CASSQDPRQGDWHEQYF.

For the CDR3, the DNA is TGTGCCAGCATGACCCTTCCCACTAGTGTAGGGGGTGGGGAGCAGTACTTC. Amino acids: CASMTLPTSVGGGEQYF. The J gene is TRBJ2-7, the V gene TRBV5-5; possibly TRBD1 for D (6 bases). Trimming pared 6 bases from V and 7 bases from J, leaving 29 bases between. The CDR3 covers 17 residues. The germline gives CDR1 SGHKS, CDR2 YYEKEE (reference sequence).

This rearrangement joins TRBV18 to TRBJ2-2; tentatively, D is TRBD1 (5 bases). Germline lookup yields CDR1 KGHSH and CDR2 LQKENI. The CDR3 consists of 15 residues. Trimming left V 6 bases short and J 4 bases short, with 15 bases between. Here the CDR3 reads CASSPQGFGTGELFF. In DNA form, the CDR3 reads TGTGCCAGCTCGCCCCAGGGATTTGGCACCGGGGAGCTGTTTTTT. Combining the CDR3 with reference TRBV18 and TRBJ2-2 gives the whole variable domain NAGVMQNPRHLVRRRGQEARLRCSPMKGHSHVYWYRQLPEEGLKFMVYLQKENIIDESGMPKERFSAEFPKEGPSILRIQQVVRGDSAAYFCASSPQGFGTGELFFGEGSRLTVL.

The chain joins TRBV7-3 to TRBJ2-1; 11 bases are shared with TRBD2. CDR1 and CDR2 from the germline V gene are SGHTA and FQGTGA. The CDR3 runs 19 residues. J lost 0 bases, V lost 5 bases, and 12 bases had no gene match. The CDR3: CASSRLQLAGDSSYNEQFF. The CDR3 nucleotides are TGTGCCAGCAGCCGACTCCAACTAGCGGGAGATAGCTCCTACAATGAGCAGTTCTTC. The full variable domain, with the rest looked up from reference TRBV7-3 and TRBJ2-1, is GAGVSQTPSNKVTEKGKYVELRCDPISGHTALYWYRQSLGQGPEFLIYFQGTGAADDSGLPNDRFFAVRPEGSVSTLKIQRTERGDSAVYLCASSRLQLAGDSSYNEQFFGPGTRLTVL.

This clone was seen once. CDR3 DNA: TGTGCCAGCAGCTACAGCAATTCTAACTATGGCTACACCTTC. It yields the protein CASSYSNSNYGYTF. The rearrangement links TRBV27 to TRBJ1-2; D uncertain. This CDR3 region has 14 residues. V was clipped by 6 bases and J by 0 bases, with 11 bases between them. Germline loops: CDR1 MNHEY, CDR2 SMNVEV (reference sequence).

The chain has TRBV21-1 and TRBJ2-4; TRBD2, the D gene given by the table, was not confirmed from the DNA. TRBV21-1 is listed as a pseudogene. This CDR3 has 15 residues. The CDR3 protein is CASSKVDSSKNIQYF. CDR3 DNA sequence: TGTGCCAGCAGCAAAGTTGATAGCAGTAAAAACATTCAGTACTTC.